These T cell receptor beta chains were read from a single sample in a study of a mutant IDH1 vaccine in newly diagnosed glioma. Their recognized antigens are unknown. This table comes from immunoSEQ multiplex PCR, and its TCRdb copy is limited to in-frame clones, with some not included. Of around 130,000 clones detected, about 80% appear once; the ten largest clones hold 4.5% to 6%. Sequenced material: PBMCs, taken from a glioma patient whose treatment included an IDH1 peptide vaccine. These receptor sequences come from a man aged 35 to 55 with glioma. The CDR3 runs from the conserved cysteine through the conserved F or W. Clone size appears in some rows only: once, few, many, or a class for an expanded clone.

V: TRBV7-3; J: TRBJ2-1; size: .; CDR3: CASSRTGLAGNEQFF
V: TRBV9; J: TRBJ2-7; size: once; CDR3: CASSVRVKYF
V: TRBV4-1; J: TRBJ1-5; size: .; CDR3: CASSQGILYSNQPQHF
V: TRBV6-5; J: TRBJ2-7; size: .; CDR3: CASSYSIAGDEQYF
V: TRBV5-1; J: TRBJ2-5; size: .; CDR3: CASSPRTGGALLRETQYF
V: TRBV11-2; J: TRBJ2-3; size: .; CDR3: CASSPSGGGGARDTQYF
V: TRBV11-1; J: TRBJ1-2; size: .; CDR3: CASSLVGSGTAYYGYTF
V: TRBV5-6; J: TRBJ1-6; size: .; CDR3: CASSFGRAVSPLHF
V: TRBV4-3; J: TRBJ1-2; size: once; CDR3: CASSQGPGQNYGYTF
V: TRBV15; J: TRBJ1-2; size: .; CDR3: CATSRDRTGKPYGYTF
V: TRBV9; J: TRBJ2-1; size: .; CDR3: CASSVSRGSYNEQFF
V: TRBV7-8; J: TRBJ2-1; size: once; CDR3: CASSPKGLGHNEQFF
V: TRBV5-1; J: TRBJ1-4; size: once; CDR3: CASSGAGQSEKLFF
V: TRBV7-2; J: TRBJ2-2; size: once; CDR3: CASSLRGVFGELFF
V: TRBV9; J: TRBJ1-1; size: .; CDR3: CASSRAPGNTEAFF
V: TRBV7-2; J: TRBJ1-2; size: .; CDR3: CASSSYMVRGTGYGYTF
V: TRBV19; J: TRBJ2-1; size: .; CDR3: CASSIPRESRNEQFF
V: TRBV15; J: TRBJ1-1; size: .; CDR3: CATSKDWQSFSEAFF
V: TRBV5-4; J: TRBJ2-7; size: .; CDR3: CASSRIDNSYEQYF